This TCR beta chain was sequenced for a study of blood T cells in healthy people across ages. In the study overall: With template switching, about one barcoded beta molecule was captured per two T cells.

This clonotype showed up just once. Primers used in a second PCR of about 7 to 12 cycles were a sample-barcoded 5' primer and a J-beta primer mix. Each TCR beta cDNA got a 12-nucleotide random molecular identifier. TCRdb analysed the 5' RACE reads with MiXCR anew, one entry per CDR3 protein. This table has over 700,000 distinct CDR3 sequences, 20% to 25% appearing once. The V end was cut by 4 bases, the J end by 3 bases, with 6 bases between. CDR3 length: 12 residues. From germline, CDR1 is SQVTM and CDR2 ANQGSEA. This sample was also put to use in a study of T cells of mothers and their children. That paper states: No T cell clones of persistent microchimeric origin were detected.

This clonotype was obtained from a boy between 10 and 17 years old in good health. The chain joins TRBV29-1 to TRBJ1-4; D possibly corresponds to TRBD1 (5 bases). The sample comprised blood. The CDR3 here is CSVGGSNEKLFF. CDR3 nucleotide sequence: TGCAGCGTTGGGGGGTCTAATGAAAAACTGTTTTTT.